This T cell receptor beta chain emerged from a study of blood T cell repertoires in COVID-19. Measured with immunoSEQ multiplex PCR; TCRdb has only the in-frame clones, and not every one. This sample has 60,000 or so clones, with 65% to 85% found just once. The V segment lost 3 bases and the J segment 1 base; nucleotides outside the gene matches: 13. This CDR3 comprises 19 residues. The germline V gene has CDR1 MDHEN and CDR2 SYDVKM. This TCR was recovered from a human donor in a cohort sampled during active COVID-19. The rearrangement joins TRBV28 to TRBJ2-7; 12 bases align to TRBD1. What was sequenced was peripheral blood. The CDR3 nucleotides are TGTGCCAGCAGTTTCTCCGGGACAGGGGGCGCCCGGGGATCCTACGAGCAGTACTTC. Translation gives CASSFSGTGGARGSYEQYF.